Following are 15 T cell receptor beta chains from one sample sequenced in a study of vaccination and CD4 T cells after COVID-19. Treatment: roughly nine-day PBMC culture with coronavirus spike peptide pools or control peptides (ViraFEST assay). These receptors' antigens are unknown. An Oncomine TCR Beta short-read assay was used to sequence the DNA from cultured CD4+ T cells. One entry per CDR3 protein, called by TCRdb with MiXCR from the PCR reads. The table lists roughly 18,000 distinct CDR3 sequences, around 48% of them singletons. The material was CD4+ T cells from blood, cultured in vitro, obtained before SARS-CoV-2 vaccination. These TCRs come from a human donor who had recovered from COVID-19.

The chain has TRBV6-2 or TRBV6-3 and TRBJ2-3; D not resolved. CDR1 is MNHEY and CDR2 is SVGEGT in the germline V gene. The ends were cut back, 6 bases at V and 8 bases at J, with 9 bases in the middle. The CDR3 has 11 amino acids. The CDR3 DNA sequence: TGTGCCAGCAGCGCTTCGGCTACGCAGTATTTT. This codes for CASSASATQYF.

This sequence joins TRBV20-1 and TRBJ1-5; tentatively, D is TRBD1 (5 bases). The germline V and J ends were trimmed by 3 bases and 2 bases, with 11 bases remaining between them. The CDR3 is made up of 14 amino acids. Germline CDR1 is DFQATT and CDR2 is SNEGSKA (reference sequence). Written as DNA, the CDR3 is TGCAGTGCTAGGGGGGGAGGGGGCAATCAGCCCCAGCATTTT. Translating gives CSARGGGGNQPQHF.

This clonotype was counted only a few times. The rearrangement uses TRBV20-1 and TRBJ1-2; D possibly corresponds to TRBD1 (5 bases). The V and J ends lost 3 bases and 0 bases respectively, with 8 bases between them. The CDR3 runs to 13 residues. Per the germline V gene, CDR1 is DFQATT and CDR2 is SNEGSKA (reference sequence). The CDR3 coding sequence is TGCAGTGCTAGCCGGGGGACTAACTATGGCTACACCTTC. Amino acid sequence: CSASRGTNYGYTF.

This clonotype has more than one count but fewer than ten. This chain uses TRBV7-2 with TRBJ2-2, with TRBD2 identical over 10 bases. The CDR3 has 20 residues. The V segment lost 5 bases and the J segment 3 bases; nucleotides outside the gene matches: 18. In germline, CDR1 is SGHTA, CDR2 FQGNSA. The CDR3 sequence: CASSRRTSGTDNLYTGELFF. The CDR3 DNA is TGTGCCAGCAGCCGCCGTACTAGCGGGACCGACAATTTATACACCGGGGAGCTGTTTTTT.

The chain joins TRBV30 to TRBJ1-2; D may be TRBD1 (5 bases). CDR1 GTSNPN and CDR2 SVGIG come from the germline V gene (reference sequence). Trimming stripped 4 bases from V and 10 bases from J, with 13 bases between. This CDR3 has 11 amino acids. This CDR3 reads CAWTGGADYTF. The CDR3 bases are TGTGCCTGGACTGGAGGGGCCGACTACACCTTC.

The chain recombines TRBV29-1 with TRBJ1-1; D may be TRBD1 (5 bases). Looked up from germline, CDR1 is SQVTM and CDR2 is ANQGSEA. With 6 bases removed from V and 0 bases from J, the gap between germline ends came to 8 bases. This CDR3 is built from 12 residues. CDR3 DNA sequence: TGCAGCGTGGGGGGTATGAACACTGAAGCTTTCTTT. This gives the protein CSVGGMNTEAFF. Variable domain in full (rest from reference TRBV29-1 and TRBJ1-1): SAVISQKPSRDICQRGTSLTIQCQVDSQVTMMFWYRQQPGQSLTLIATANQGSEATYESGFVIDKFPISRPNLTFSTLTVSNMSPEDSSIYLCSVGGMNTEAFFGQGTRLTVV.

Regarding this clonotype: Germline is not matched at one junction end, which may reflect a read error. The CDR3 sequence: CASSQVTGGYADTQYF. The CDR3 DNA follows: TGCGCCAGCAGCCAAGTAACAGGGGGCTATGCAGATACGCAGTATTTT. The chain combines TRBV7-9 with TRBJ2-3, with 9 bases matching TRBD1. Germline V CDR1 and CDR2: SEHNR, FQNEAQ (reference sequence). The CDR3 has 16 residues.

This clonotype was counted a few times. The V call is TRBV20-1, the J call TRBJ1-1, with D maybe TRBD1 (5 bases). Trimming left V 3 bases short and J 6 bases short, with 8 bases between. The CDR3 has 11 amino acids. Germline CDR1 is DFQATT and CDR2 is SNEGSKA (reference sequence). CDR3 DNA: TGCAGTGCTAGGTGGGGCGCTGAAGCTTTCTTT. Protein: CSARWGAEAFF.

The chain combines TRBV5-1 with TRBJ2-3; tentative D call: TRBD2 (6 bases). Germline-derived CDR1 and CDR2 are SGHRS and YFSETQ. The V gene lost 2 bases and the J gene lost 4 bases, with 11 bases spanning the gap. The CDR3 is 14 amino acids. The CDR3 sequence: CASSFRESPDTQYF. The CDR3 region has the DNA TGCGCCAGCAGCTTCCGGGAGAGCCCAGATACGCAGTATTTT.

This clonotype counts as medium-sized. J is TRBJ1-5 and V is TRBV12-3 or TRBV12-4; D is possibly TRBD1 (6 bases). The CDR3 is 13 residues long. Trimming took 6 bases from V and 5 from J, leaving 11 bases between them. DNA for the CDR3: TGTGCCAGCAGACGGAGACAGGATCAGCCCCAGCATTTT. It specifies CASRRRQDQPQHF.

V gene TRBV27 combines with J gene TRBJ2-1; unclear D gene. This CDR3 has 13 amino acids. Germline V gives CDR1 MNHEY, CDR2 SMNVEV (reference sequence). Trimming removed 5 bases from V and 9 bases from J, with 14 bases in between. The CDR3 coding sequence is TGTGCCAGCAGTCCCCTGGGCCCCCGTGAGCAGTTCTTC. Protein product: CASSPLGPREQFF.

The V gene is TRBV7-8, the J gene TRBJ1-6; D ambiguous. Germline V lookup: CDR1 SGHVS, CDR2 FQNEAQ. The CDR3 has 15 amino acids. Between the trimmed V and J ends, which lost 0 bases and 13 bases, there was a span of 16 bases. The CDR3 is CASSLAPSYSTPLHF. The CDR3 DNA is TGTGCCAGCAGCTTAGCGCCTTCGTACAGTACCCCCCTCCACTTT.

In DNA form, the CDR3 reads TGTGCCTGGGAGGACAATACGAAACCTAACTATGGCTACACCTTC. The encoded protein is CAWEDNTKPNYGYTF. The rearrangement uses TRBV30 and TRBJ1-2, with D maybe TRBD1 (5 bases). V was pared by 5 bases and J by 0 bases, with 16 bases between. The germline CDR1 and CDR2 sequences are GTSNPN and SVGIG (reference sequence). The CDR3 is 15 amino acids.

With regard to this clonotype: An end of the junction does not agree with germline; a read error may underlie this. The CDR3: CATSRDAGPSSPYNSPLHF. The CDR3 DNA reads as TGCGCCACCAGCAGAGACGCGGGGCCGTCGAGCCCCTATAATTCACCCCTCCACTTT. The chain recombines TRBV15 with TRBJ1-6, with D perhaps matching TRBD1 (5 bases). Looked up from germline, CDR1 is LNHNV and CDR2 is YYDKDF (reference sequence). The CDR3 covers 19 residues.

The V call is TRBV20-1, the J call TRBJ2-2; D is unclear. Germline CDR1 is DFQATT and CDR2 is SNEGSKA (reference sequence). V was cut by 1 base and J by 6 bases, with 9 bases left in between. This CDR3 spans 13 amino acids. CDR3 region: CSARVGSAGELFF. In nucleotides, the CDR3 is TGCAGTGCTAGAGTAGGTTCTGCCGGGGAGCTGTTTTTT.